This T cell receptor beta chain is from a study of blood T cells in healthy people across ages. This clonotype showed up just a few times. Primers used in a second PCR of roughly 7 to 11 cycles were a sample-barcoded 5' primer and a J-beta primer mix. Template switching added a 12-random-nucleotide identifier to every cDNA molecule. From each sample, at least 3 million paired-end reads containing CDR3 were obtained. TCRdb redid the calling of the 5' RACE reads with MiXCR, one entry per CDR3 protein. The repertoire has about 680,000 distinct CDR3 sequences, about 52% of them found once; the top ten carry about a third. Trimming removed 3 bases at V and 1 base at J, with 13 bases between. CDR1 is MDHEN and CDR2 is SYDVKM in the germline V gene. CDR3 size: 17 residues.

The sequencing sample was made of blood. The chain uses TRBV28 and TRBJ2-6, with D tentatively TRBD1 or TRBD2 (5 bases each). The origin of this receptor is a woman aged 55-70 years in good health. CDR3 in amino acids: CASSFRDRRSGANVLTF. In nucleotides, the CDR3 is TGTGCCAGCAGTTTCCGGGACCGAAGATCTGGGGCCAACGTCCTGACTTTC.